A single sample is the source of the 2 T cell receptor beta chains below, sequenced in a study of cytomegalovirus exposure and HLA in healthy donors. It was with 60 Vbeta and 13 Jbeta primers that the PCR ran. The data were produced by immunoSEQ multiplex PCR, yet TCRdb's version contains in-frame clones alone and is incomplete. The sample has roughly 130,000 clones, over 75% seen once; the top ten hold more than 1.5%. The material sequenced was PBMCs. The receptors originated from a boy younger than 18 in good health and CMV-seronegative.

The chain couples TRBV29-1 to TRBJ1-2, with 8 bases that match TRBD1. V trimming: 6 bases; J trimming: 5 bases; junction bases outside the gene matches: 11. This CDR3 comprises 14 residues. Germline CDR1 and CDR2: SQVTM and ANQGSEA. CDR3 protein: CSVDTGGLRYGYTF. The CDR3 coding sequence is TGCAGCGTGGACACAGGGGGGCTTAGGTATGGCTACACCTTC.

V gene TRBV4-3 combines with J gene TRBJ2-1; weak D call: TRBD2 (5 bases). Trimming cost V 1 base and J 7 bases, with 17 bases left between them. Germline lookup yields CDR1 LGHNA and CDR2 YSLEER. The CDR3 is 16 residues long. CDR3 sequence: CASSQVQLENINEQFF. As DNA, the CDR3 is TGCGCCAGCAGCCAAGTACAACTAGAAAATATAAATGAGCAGTTCTTC.